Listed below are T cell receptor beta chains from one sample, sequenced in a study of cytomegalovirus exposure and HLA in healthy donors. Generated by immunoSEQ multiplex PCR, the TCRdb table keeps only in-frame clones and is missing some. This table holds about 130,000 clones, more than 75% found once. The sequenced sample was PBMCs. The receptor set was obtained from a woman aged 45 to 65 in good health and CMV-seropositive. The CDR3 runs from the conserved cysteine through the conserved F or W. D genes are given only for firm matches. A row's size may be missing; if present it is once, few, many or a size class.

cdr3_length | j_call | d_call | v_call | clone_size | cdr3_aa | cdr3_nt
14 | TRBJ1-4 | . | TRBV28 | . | CASSPWTAAGGLFF | TGTGCCAGCAGTCCCTGGACGGCGGCGGGGGGACTGTTTTTT
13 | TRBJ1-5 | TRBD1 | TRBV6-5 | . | CASSSDRDQPQHF | TGTGCCAGCAGTTCCGACAGGGATCAGCCCCAGCATTTT
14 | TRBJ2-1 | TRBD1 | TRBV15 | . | CATRGTGCYNEQFF | TGTGCCACCAGAGGGACAGGGTGTTACAATGAGCAGTTCTTC
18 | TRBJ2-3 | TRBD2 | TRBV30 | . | CAWRSFLAGGPLWNTQYF | TGTGCCTGGAGGTCATTCCTAGCGGGGGGGCCGCTTTGGAATACGCAGTATTTT
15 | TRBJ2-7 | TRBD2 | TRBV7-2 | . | CASSFAAGASYEQYF | TGTGCCAGCAGCTTTGCAGCGGGGGCCTCCTACGAGCAGTACTTC
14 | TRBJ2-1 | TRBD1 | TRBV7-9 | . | CASSFPGQPNEQFF | TGTGCCAGCAGCTTTCCGGGACAGCCTAATGAGCAGTTCTTC
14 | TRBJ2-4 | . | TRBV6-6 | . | CASSHTVAKNIQYF | TGTGCCAGCAGTCATACAGTAGCCAAAAACATTCAGTACTTC
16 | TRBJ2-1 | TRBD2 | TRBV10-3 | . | CAISLTSGGYYNEQFF | TGTGCCATCAGCCTTACTAGCGGGGGGTATTACAATGAGCAGTTCTTC
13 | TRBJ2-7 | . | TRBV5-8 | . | CASSFRSSYEQYF | TGTGCCAGCAGCTTTCGGAGCTCCTACGAGCAGTACTTC
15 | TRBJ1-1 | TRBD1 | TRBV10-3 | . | CAISDPRDRGSEAFF | TGTGCCATCAGTGACCCAAGGGACAGGGGGTCTGAAGCTTTCTTT
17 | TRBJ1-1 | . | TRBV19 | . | CASSIDGGGTPNTEAFF | TGTGCCAGTAGTATAGACGGGGGGGGGACACCGAACACTGAAGCTTTCTTT
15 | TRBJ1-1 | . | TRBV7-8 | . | CATLRGGSMNTEAFF | TGTGCCACCCTGCGGGGGGGGTCGATGAACACTGAAGCTTTCTTT
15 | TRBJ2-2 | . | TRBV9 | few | CASSVESVPIGELFF | TGTGCCAGCAGCGTAGAATCAGTTCCCATCGGGGAGCTGTTTTTT
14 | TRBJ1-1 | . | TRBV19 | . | CASSIPGISTEAFF | TGTGCCAGTAGTATCCCAGGGATTTCTACTGAAGCTTTCTTT
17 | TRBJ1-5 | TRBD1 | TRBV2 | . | CASGDRRRLLGNQPQHF | TGTGCCAGCGGGGACAGGCGACGCTTACTGGGCAATCAGCCCCAGCATTTT
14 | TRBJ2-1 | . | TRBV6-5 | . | CASSYQGSIGEQFF | TGTGCCAGCAGTTACCAGGGGAGTATAGGTGAGCAGTTCTTC
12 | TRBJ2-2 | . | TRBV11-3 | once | CASSPPGGELFF | TGTGCCAGCAGCCCTCCGGGGGGGGAGCTGTTTTTT
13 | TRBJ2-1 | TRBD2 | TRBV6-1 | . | CASARREDNEQFF | TGTGCCAGTGCTAGACGGGAGGACAATGAGCAGTTCTTC
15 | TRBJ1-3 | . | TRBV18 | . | CASSLGQSSGNTIYF | TGTGCCAGCTCACTCGGACAGAGCTCTGGAAACACCATATATTTT
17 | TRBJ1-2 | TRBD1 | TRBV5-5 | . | CASSLQVGGQGSYGYTF | TGTGCCAGCAGCCTGCAGGTGGGGGGACAGGGTTCCTATGGCTACACCTTC
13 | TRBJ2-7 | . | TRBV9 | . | CASSGSDSYEQYF | TGTGCCAGCAGCGGGTCAGACTCCTACGAGCAGTACTTC
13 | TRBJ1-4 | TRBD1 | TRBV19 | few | CASRGTGREKLFF | TGTGCCAGTAGGGGGACAGGGCGAGAAAAACTGTTTTTT
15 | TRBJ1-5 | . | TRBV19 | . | CASSIGSGSNQPQHF | TGTGCCAGTAGTATAGGATCAGGGAGCAATCAGCCCCAGCATTTT
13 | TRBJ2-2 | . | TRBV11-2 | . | CASSPGYTGELFF | TGTGCCAGCAGTCCAGGGTACACCGGGGAGCTGTTTTTT
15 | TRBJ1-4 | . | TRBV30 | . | CAWSRGTAYNEKLFF | TGTGCCTGGAGCCGGGGGACCGCATATAATGAAAAACTGTTTTTT
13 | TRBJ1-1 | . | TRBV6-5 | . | CASSYGRNTEAFF | TGTGCCAGCAGTTACGGGCGAAACACTGAAGCTTTCTTT
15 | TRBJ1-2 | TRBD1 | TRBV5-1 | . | CASSLAGQGAEGYTF | TGCGCCAGCAGCTTGGCCGGGCAGGGGGCGGAGGGCTACACCTTC
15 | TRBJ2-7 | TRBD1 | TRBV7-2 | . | CASSKDRVKSYEQYF | TGTGCCAGCAGCAAGGACAGGGTTAAGTCCTACGAGCAGTACTTC
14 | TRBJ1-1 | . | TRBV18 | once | CASSFSGLSTEAFF | TGTGCCAGCTCATTTTCAGGGTTGAGCACTGAAGCTTTCTTT
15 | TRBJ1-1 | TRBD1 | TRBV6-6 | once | CASSLRDRGRTEAFF | TGTGCCAGCAGTTTGAGGGACAGGGGGCGCACTGAAGCTTTCTTT
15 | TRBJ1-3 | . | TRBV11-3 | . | CASSLGPGTGNTIYF | TGTGCCAGCAGCTTAGGTCCAGGGACTGGAAACACCATATATTTT
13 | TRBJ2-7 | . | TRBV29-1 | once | CSVEYRSSYEQYF | TGCAGCGTTGAGTACCGGAGCTCCTACGAGCAGTACTTC
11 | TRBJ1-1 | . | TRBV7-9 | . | CASGGGTEAFF | TGTGCCAGCGGGGGAGGCACTGAAGCTTTCTTT
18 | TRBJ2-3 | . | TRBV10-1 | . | CASSEYPGDSLGTDTQYF | TGCGCCAGCAGTGAGTACCCCGGTGATTCGCTCGGCACAGATACGCAGTATTTT
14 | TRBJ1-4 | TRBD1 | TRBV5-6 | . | CASSWGQVEEKLFF | TGTGCCAGCAGCTGGGGACAGGTGGAGGAAAAACTGTTTTTT
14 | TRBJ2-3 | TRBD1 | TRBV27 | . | CATSGTGHTDTQYF | TGTGCCACCTCCGGGACAGGTCACACAGATACGCAGTATTTT
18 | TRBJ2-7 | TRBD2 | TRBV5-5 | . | CASSLKGLAGVDPYEQYF | TGTGCCAGCAGCTTGAAGGGACTAGCGGGAGTAGACCCTTACGAGCAGTACTTC